These T cell receptor beta chains were read from a single sample in a study of identical twins. MiXCR, run by TCRdb on the 5' RACE reads, gives a single entry per CDR3 protein. The sample consists of about 200,000 distinct CDR3 sequences, about 6.7% of them appearing once. These records were also assigned to another study, of T cells expressing NK-cell markers.

The sequenced material came from CD8+ T cells sorted from blood. These receptors came from a woman aged 18-30 years in good health. Each CDR3 is given with its conserved first and last residue. The D gene is left open where the match is weak. Some rows mark clone size as missing; the rest say once, few, many or name a class of expanded clone.

>TRBJ1-5|TRBV7-2|-|-
CASSPLDNQPQHF
TGTGCCAGCAGCCCATTGGACAATCAGCCCCAGCATTTT
>TRBJ2-3|TRBV20-1|-|many
CSAYRVLTDTQYF
TGCAGTGCTTACAGGGTGTTGACAGATACGCAGTATTTT
>TRBJ2-2|TRBV3-1|TRBD2|few
CASSQPGGGPVGELFF
TGTGCCAGCAGCCAACCGGGCGGGGGGCCGGTCGGGGAGCTGTTTTTT
>TRBJ1-5|TRBV15|-|-
CATARGGGQPQHF
TGTGCCACCGCCAGGGGTGGTGGTCAGCCCCAGCATTTT
>TRBJ2-3|TRBV5-1|-|few
CASSLYQPPLDTQYF
TGCGCCAGCAGCTTGTACCAGCCCCCGCTGGATACGCAGTATTTT
>TRBJ2-7|TRBV7-9|-|many
CASSLDGGSYEQYF
TGTGCCAGCAGCTTAGATGGGGGCTCCTACGAGCAGTACTTC
>TRBJ1-1|TRBV25-1|TRBD1|-
CASSWDRVDSEAFF
TGTGCCAGCAGCTGGGACAGGGTGGATTCTGAAGCTTTCTTT
>TRBJ1-1|TRBV5-5|-|many
CASSLATRNTEAFF
TGTGCCAGCAGCTTGGCCACACGGAACACTGAAGCTTTCTTT
>TRBJ1-1|TRBV7-9|-|-
CASSFGAANTEAFF
TGTGCCAGCAGCTTCGGGGCAGCGAACACTGAAGCTTTCTTT
>TRBJ2-3|TRBV7-9|TRBD2|-
CASPSLAGNTDTQYF
TGTGCCAGCCCATCTCTAGCGGGTAACACAGATACGCAGTATTTT
>TRBJ1-2|TRBV12-3/TRBV12-4|-|few
CASSFQGRNNTF
TGTGCCAGCAGTTTTCAGGGGAGAAATAACACCTTC
>TRBJ1-2|TRBV5-6|-|-
CASSLVSRPKGYTF
TGTGCCAGCAGCTTGGTGTCTAGACCTAAAGGCTACACCTTC
>TRBJ2-6|TRBV29-1|TRBD1|-
CSVEIGTGDVLTF
TGCAGCGTTGAAATCGGGACAGGGGACGTCCTGACTTTC
>TRBJ1-1|TRBV6-1|-|few
CASSQDLGTEAFF
TGTGCCAGCAGCCAGGACCTTGGCACTGAAGCTTTCTTT
>TRBJ1-1|TRBV5-6|-|few
CASSWGSSNTEAFF
TGTGCCAGCAGCTGGGGGAGTTCCAACACTGAAGCTTTCTTT
>TRBJ1-2|TRBV20-1|-|many
CSASTADGYTF
TGCAGTGCTTCGACCGCGGATGGCTACACCTTC
>TRBJ1-2|TRBV4-1|TRBD1|many
CASSRDSSYGYTF
TGCGCCAGCAGCCGGGACAGTTCCTATGGCTACACCTTC
>TRBJ2-1|TRBV13|TRBD1|-
CASSPGDRVYNEQFF
TGTGCCAGCAGCCCGGGCGACAGGGTCTACAATGAGCAGTTCTTC
>TRBJ2-5|TRBV7-2|-|-
CASSLGPDGQETQYF
TGTGCCAGCAGCTTAGGCCCGGACGGGCAAGAGACCCAGTACTTC
>TRBJ2-5|TRBV5-6|-|few
CASSPANERWKETQYF
TGTGCCAGCAGCCCTGCGAATGAGAGGTGGAAAGAGACCCAGTACTTC
>TRBJ2-3|TRBV29-1|TRBD1|few
CSVEGGDRGSQNTQYF
TGCAGCGTTGAAGGGGGGGACAGGGGTTCTCAGAATACGCAGTATTTT
>TRBJ2-1|TRBV2|-|-
CASSEAQGRGANNEQFF
TGTGCCAGCAGTGAAGCGCAAGGCCGCGGGGCCAACAATGAGCAGTTCTTC
>TRBJ2-1|TRBV6-1|-|few
CASWPDQTNEQFF
TGTGCCAGCTGGCCGGACCAAACCAATGAGCAGTTCTTC
>TRBJ2-3|TRBV11-1|TRBD2|-
CASSTDRGLAAQADTQYF
TGTGCCAGCAGCACCGACAGGGGACTAGCGGCGCAGGCAGATACGCAGTATTTT
>TRBJ2-1|TRBV9|-|-
CASSPQNWDPEMIFF
TGTGCCAGCAGCCCCCAGAATTGGGACCCCGAGATGATTTTCTTC
>TRBJ2-7|TRBV9|-|many
CASSAMGWSGYEQYF
TGTGCCAGCAGCGCGATGGGGTGGAGCGGTTACGAGCAGTACTTC
>TRBJ2-7|TRBV12-5|-|few
CASGLGGAYEQYF
TGTGCTAGTGGTTTGGGGGGGGCCTACGAGCAGTACTTC
>TRBJ1-1|TRBV27|-|few
CASSPIPTNTEAFF
TGTGCCAGCAGCCCCATCCCGACGAACACTGAAGCTTTCTTT
>TRBJ2-7|TRBV11-2|TRBD1|-
CASSLEVTGDYEQYF
TGTGCCAGCAGCTTAGAAGTGACAGGGGACTACGAGCAGTACTTC
>TRBJ2-3|TRBV9|-|-
CASSGGGDAQYF
TGTGCCAGCAGCGGCGGAGGGGATGCGCAGTATTTT
>TRBJ2-2|TRBV5-5|-|-
CASSFGQGYTGELFF
TGTGCCAGCAGCTTTGGGCAGGGGTACACCGGGGAGCTGTTTTTT
>TRBJ2-7|TRBV27|TRBD1|few
CASSETGDEQYF
TGTGCCAGCAGTGAAACAGGGGACGAGCAGTACTTC
>TRBJ2-5|TRBV6-1|-|few
CASSERVEETQYF
TGTGCCAGCAGTGAACGGGTTGAAGAGACCCAGTACTTC
>TRBJ2-7|TRBV4-3|TRBD1|few
CASSQRTGNYEQYF
TGCGCCAGCAGCCAAAGGACAGGGAACTACGAGCAGTACTTC
>TRBJ2-5|TRBV6-1|TRBD2|few
CASSKGLAEEETQYF
TGTGCCAGCAGTAAGGGACTAGCGGAAGAAGAGACCCAGTACTTC
>TRBJ2-3|TRBV20-1|-|few
CSAPPGVFTDTQYF
TGCAGCGCTCCCCCGGGGGTCTTCACAGATACGCAGTATTTT
>TRBJ2-7|TRBV5-1|TRBD1|few
CASSLSLRDRGTYEQYF
TGCGCCAGCAGCTTGTCTCTCCGGGACAGGGGGACCTACGAGCAGTACTTC